This T cell receptor beta chain came from a study of yellow fever vaccine responses in identical twins. Trimming stripped 8 bases from V and 1 base from J, with 16 bases between. Germline CDR1 MNHEY, CDR2 SVGEGT. The CDR3 has 15 amino acids. For this clonotype: Its target is not known.

Study observations and caveats: Reportedly, the response of twins' T cells to the vaccine seemed partly convergent, partly personalized.

MiXCR, run by TCRdb on the RT-PCR reads, gives a single entry per CDR3 protein. The data contain some 560 distinct CDR3 sequences, 65% to 85% of them singletons. This clonotype was sampled from a female donor who received the yellow fever vaccine. Material: T cells from blood (PBMCs), unsorted or a sorted subset (not recorded which), obtained before or after yellow fever vaccination (not recorded which). V usage is TRBV6-2 or TRBV6-3 and J usage is TRBJ2-3; D not certain. The CDR3 bases are TGTGCCAGCTGCTTAGGTCCCGGCGGCACAGATACGCAGTATTTT. Translated: CASCLGPGGTDTQYF.